Listed below are T cell receptor beta chains from one sample, sequenced in a study of shared T cell receptors in the human thymus. The assay was immunoSEQ multiplex PCR, and TCRdb's table has in-frame clones only and misses some. This table holds about 500,000 clones, roughly 74% found once. These data also featured in a second study, about human thymus T cells.

The sequencing sample was made of thymocytes. The receptors were sampled from a boy under three years old with a congenital heart defect. CDR3s include the opening cysteine and the closing phenylalanine or tryptophan.

>TRBV5-4|TRBJ2-1|16
CASSDEGGSGHNEQFF
>TRBV29-1|TRBJ2-1|10
CSVGAGWEFF
>TRBV4-3|TRBJ2-5|17
CASSQERQGGPQETQYF
>TRBV4-3|TRBJ2-1|16
CASSQDGWASYNEQFF
>TRBV4-3|TRBJ2-1|21
CASSQARLAGLSLSSYNEQFF
>TRBV28|TRBJ1-5|18
CASRAPGGADFENQPQHF
>TRBV25-1|TRBJ2-5|14
CASSDRGQGETQYF
>TRBV28|TRBJ2-3|18
CASSLNKWAGEGADTQYF
>TRBV4-1|TRBJ2-4|15
CASSYRSLAKNIQYF
>TRBV6-5|TRBJ1-6|15
CASSPGGIGITPLHF
>TRBV4-1|TRBJ2-3|14
CASSQGQFTDTQYF
>TRBV7-9|TRBJ2-2|18
CASSLGNGTAANTGELFF
>TRBV10-3|TRBJ2-7|16
CAISETQTGASYEQYF
>TRBV7-2|TRBJ2-1|11
CAPGGGHEQFF
>TRBV4-1|TRBJ2-1|16
CASSSTPSGPYNEQFF